This T cell receptor beta chain was captured by sequencing in a study of cytomegalovirus exposure and HLA in healthy donors. Amplification used 60 Vbeta primers and 13 Jbeta primers. The repertoire was sequenced with immunoSEQ multiplex PCR; TCRdb's copy has only in-frame clones and lacks some. The sample carries around 300,000 clones, 72% recorded once. This CDR3 has 14 amino acids. Germline V gives CDR1 MNHEY, CDR2 SMNVEV (reference sequence). The V segment lost 11 bases and the J segment 5 bases; nucleotides outside the gene matches: 15. The sequence was collected from a female donor in good health and CMV-seronegative. The chain recombines TRBV27 with TRBJ2-7, with 7 nucleotides matching TRBD2. Material: PBMCs. This CDR3 reads CAARGGGRTDEQYF. The CDR3 nucleotides read TGTGCCGCGAGGGGTGGCGGGAGAACGGACGAGCAGTACTTC.